Shown below are 8 T cell receptor beta chains from a single sample sequenced in a study of CD8 T cells in ankylosing spondylitis. Study-level points and caveats: Characteristic, it appeared, of ankylosing spondylitis blood was a TCR beta motif of fewer than 10 highly homologous variants.

Each CDR3 protein is one row after TCRdb ran MiXCR on the 5' RACE reads. The sample lists 750,000 to 850,000 distinct CDR3 sequences; approximately 12% were seen once. Their cognate antigens are unknown. Material: blood, either unsorted or a sorted T cell fraction (not recorded which). The source is a male donor with ankylosing spondylitis.

The sample holds a few counts of this clonotype. The chain joins TRBV18 to TRBJ2-7, with 8 bases lining up with TRBD1. CDR1 and CDR2 from the germline V gene are KGHSH and LQKENI. The CDR3 spans 15 residues. V gave up 4 bases and J gave up 2 bases; unmatched junction bases: 7. The DNA of the CDR3 is TGTGCCAGCTCACGCAACCTACAGGGGGCCTACGAGCAGTACTTC. The encoded protein is CASSRNLQGAYEQYF.

There are a few counts of this clonotype. CDR3 in amino acids: CASSQEGENTEAFF. The CDR3, as DNA: TGTGCCAGCAGCCAAGAGGGGGAGAACACTGAAGCTTTCTTT. V usage is TRBV4-2 and J usage is TRBJ1-1; weak D call: TRBD1 (5 bases). The CDR3 covers 14 residues. In germline, CDR1 is LGHNA, CDR2 YNFKEQ. Trimming took off 0 bases at V and 1 base at J, with 6 bases between the two ends.

This clonotype was seen repeatedly, ten times or more. The chain links TRBV29-1 to TRBJ2-1; D may be TRBD1 (6 bases). Trimming left V 5 bases short and J 4 bases short, with 12 bases between. CDR1 is SQVTM, CDR2 ANQGSEA, per germline. This CDR3 has 13 residues. CDR3 bases: TGCAGCGTTCGGTTAGGGGGTTACAATGAGCAGTTCTTC. Its protein is CSVRLGGYNEQFF.

The chain employs TRBV4-3 and TRBJ1-5, with a possible D match to TRBD1 (6 bases). CDR3 size: 14 residues. Deletions cut 0 bases from V and 5 bases from J, with 8 bases between. CDR1 and CDR2 from the germline V gene are LGHNA and YSLEER. CDR3 in DNA: TGCGCCAGCAGCCAAGACGAGGGGGATCAGCCCCAGCATTTT. It translates to CASSQDEGDQPQHF.

This chain joins TRBV20-1 and TRBJ2-5, with a weak D call TRBD1 (5 bases). Germline CDR1 reads DFQATT; CDR2 reads SNEGSKA (reference sequence). V was clipped by 4 bases and J by 7 bases, with 25 bases between them. CDR3 size: 16 residues. CDR3 amino acids: CSAIPPPDPLTVTQYF. For the CDR3, the DNA is TGCAGTGCTATTCCCCCTCCGGACCCCTTGACAGTGACCCAGTACTTC.

This clonotype was detected a few times. This sequence joins TRBV11-2 and TRBJ2-3; D remains unclear. Germline V lookup: CDR1 SGHAT, CDR2 FQNNGV. Trimming pared 5 bases from V and 5 bases from J, leaving 14 bases between. There are 14 residues in the CDR3. CDR3 DNA: TGTGCCAGCAGCCCCCGGACCCCCCAAGATACGCAGTATTTT. This encodes CASSPRTPQDTQYF.

The chain joins TRBV20-1 to TRBJ2-2; possible D gene TRBD2, 6 bases. Germline CDR1 is DFQATT and CDR2 is SNEGSKA (reference sequence). V lost 1 base and J lost 5, with 11 bases in between. This CDR3 has 14 residues. CDR3 coding DNA: TGCAGTGCTAGAGCCTTAGGGAGGACCGGGGAGCTGTTTTTT. Protein sequence: CSARALGRTGELFF.

This clonotype was picked up many times. The V call is TRBV5-1, the J call TRBJ2-1; D assignment may be TRBD1 or TRBD2 (6 bases each). Trimming removed 2 bases from V and 8 bases from J, with 11 bases in between. This CDR3 spans 13 amino acids. Germline V gives CDR1 SGHRS, CDR2 YFSETQ. CDR3 region: CASSLGGGHEQFF. CDR3 nucleotide sequence: TGCGCCAGCAGCTTAGGAGGGGGACATGAGCAGTTCTTC.